One sample yielded the 19 T cell receptor beta chains listed below, sequenced in a study of T-cell memory formation after mild COVID-19. TCRdb itself ran the 5' RACE reads through MiXCR, one entry per CDR3 protein. The table shows about half a million distinct CDR3 sequences, with 15% to 20% occurring only once. The sequenced sample consisted of PBMCs or a T cell subset sorted from them (not recorded which). All receptors derive from an adult woman who had mild COVID-19 (a few samples of this study predate the infection). Cell type and time point are not known.

The chain joins TRBV20-1 to TRBJ2-3, with unresolved D. Germline V gives CDR1 DFQATT, CDR2 SNEGSKA (reference sequence). The CDR3 is 13 residues long. V gave up 1 base and J gave up 0 bases, with 5 bases separating them. The CDR3, as DNA: TGCAGTGCTAGAGTAGGGAGCACAGATACGCAGTATTTT. Protein product: CSARVGSTDTQYF.

On this clonotype: Germline is not matched at one junction end, which may reflect a read error. V usage is TRBV4-1 and J usage is TRBJ2-2; TRBD1 is a possible D gene (6 bases). Germline V gene data show CDR1 as MGHRA and CDR2 as YSYEKL. The CDR3 is made up of 16 amino acids. CDR3 sequence: CASRQGIQDSTGELFF. Here the CDR3 DNA reads TGCGCCAGCAGACAAGGAATCCAGGACAGCACCGGGGAGCTGTTTTTT.

J is TRBJ1-6 and V is TRBV11-2; TRBD1 might be the D (5 bases). In germline, CDR1 is SGHAT, CDR2 FQNNGV. The CDR3 has 13 residues. With 2 bases removed from V and 12 bases from J, the gap between germline ends came to 11 bases. The CDR3 region is CASSLSGLGPLHF. DNA of the CDR3: TGTGCCAGCAGCTTATCGGGGCTCGGACCCCTCCACTTT.

The chain combines TRBV7-2 with TRBJ2-4; tentative D call: TRBD2 (6 bases). The CDR3 sequence is 15 residues long. In germline, CDR1 is SGHTA, CDR2 FQGNSA. Trimming left V 4 bases short and J 4 bases short, with 14 bases between. CDR3 coding DNA: TGTGCCAGCAGCTCCCGGGACTTACTAAAAAACATTCAGTACTTC. This gives the protein CASSSRDLLKNIQYF.

The V gene is TRBV6-5, the J gene TRBJ2-3; no reliable D call. Germline V gene lookup returns CDR1 MNHEY and CDR2 SVGAGI. The germline V and J ends were trimmed by 5 bases and 2 bases, with 14 bases remaining between them. The CDR3 length is 15 residues. This chain's CDR3 is CASSPFGWDTDTQYF. CDR3 coding DNA: TGTGCCAGCAGTCCCTTTGGGTGGGACACAGATACGCAGTATTTT.

The J gene is TRBJ2-2, the V gene TRBV7-3; the D is unclear. The CDR3 runs 16 residues. V lost 1 base, J lost 2 bases, and 11 bases lay in between. Germline CDR1 is SGHTA and CDR2 is FQGTGA. CDR3 region: CASSLMVGPNTGELFF. The CDR3, as DNA: TGTGCCAGCAGCTTAATGGTGGGCCCTAACACCGGGGAGCTGTTTTTT.

This clonotype was observed a handful of times. The chain carries TRBV4-1 and TRBJ2-7, with 8 bases aligning to TRBD1. The junction had 13 bases not matched to a gene; V was cut back by 4 bases and J by 2 bases. Germline V gives CDR1 MGHRA, CDR2 YSYEKL. The CDR3 extends over 17 amino acids. The CDR3 DNA is TGCGCCAGCAGCCGCATCAACTCCGGGACAGGTCCCTACGAGCAGTACTTC. Its translation: CASSRINSGTGPYEQYF.

The table lists this clonotype with many counts. The chain is built from TRBV12-3 or TRBV12-4 and TRBJ1-1; 7 bases map to TRBD1. The CDR3 is made up of 14 amino acids. Unmatched junction bases numbered 1, after V lost 1 base and J lost 2 bases. CDR3 coding DNA: TGTGCCAGCAGTTTAGGGGACAGTAACACTGAAGCTTTCTTT. Its translation is CASSLGDSNTEAFF.

This clonotype was counted between two and nine times. The rearrangement uses TRBV4-2 and TRBJ2-5, with no clear D. Trimming took 0 bases from V and 6 from J, leaving 8 bases between them. This CDR3 has 13 amino acids. Per germline, CDR1 LGHNA and CDR2 YNFKEQ. The CDR3 DNA follows: TGTGCCAGCAGCCAAGACGTACGGCAGACCCAGTACTTC. Amino acid sequence: CASSQDVRQTQYF.

J is TRBJ2-7 and V is TRBV5-1; possibly TRBD1 for D (6 bases). Germline CDR1 is SGHRS and CDR2 is YFSETQ. The ends were cut back, 2 bases at V and 4 bases at J, with 13 bases in the middle. The CDR3 is made up of 14 amino acids. As DNA, the CDR3 is TGCGCCAGCAGCTTATCGGGACAAATTTACGAGCAGTACTTC. Protein product: CASSLSGQIYEQYF.

This clonotype was counted only a few times. The rearrangement links TRBV7-6 to TRBJ2-5; D ambiguous. V lost 2 bases and J 4 bases, leaving 17 bases between the germline ends. The CDR3 sequence is 16 residues long. Germline CDR1 SGHVS, CDR2 FNYEAQ. CDR3 DNA sequence: TGTGCCAGCAGCTTATCGGTACTGGCTACCTCAGAGACCCAGTACTTC. This translates into CASSLSVLATSETQYF.

V and J are TRBV20-1 and TRBJ2-7; 9 nucleotides agree with TRBD1. This CDR3 contains 15 residues. V dropped 6 bases and J dropped 2; count of bases not matched to a gene: 11. Per the germline V gene, CDR1 is DFQATT and CDR2 is SNEGSKA (reference sequence). CDR3 nucleotides: TGCAGTGCGTCTTATTGGGGACAGGGAACCTACGAGCAGTACTTC. Amino acid sequence: CSASYWGQGTYEQYF.

This clonotype came up a few times. CDR3 in DNA: TGTGCCAGCAGCTTAGCAACTAACTATGGCTACACCTTC. Residues: CASSLATNYGYTF. The gene calls are TRBV7-2 and TRBJ1-2; D remains unclear. This CDR3 region has 13 residues. The germline V and J ends were trimmed by 0 bases and 0 bases, with 2 bases remaining between them. Germline V gene data show CDR1 as SGHTA and CDR2 as FQGNSA.

In its sample, this clonotype was seen a few times. The chain is built from TRBV19 and TRBJ1-5; 8 nucleotides align to TRBD1. J gave up 7 bases and V 5 bases, and 4 bases lay outside the gene matches. Germline V lookup: CDR1 LNHDA, CDR2 SQIVND (reference sequence). CDR3 length equals 13 residues. The CDR3 sequence: CASSDRGGQPQHF. CDR3 DNA sequence: TGTGCCAGTAGTGACAGGGGAGGACAGCCCCAGCATTTT.

This clonotype was detected only a few times. The chain links TRBV12-5 to TRBJ2-6, with D maybe TRBD1 (8 bases). Germline V CDR1 and CDR2: LGHNT, FRNRAP. V shed 1 base and J shed 2 bases, with 18 bases lying between them. The CDR3 totals 19 residues. CDR3 sequence reads: CASGLATGEGTPGANVLTF. The CDR3 bases are TGTGCTAGTGGTTTGGCGACAGGGGAGGGGACGCCTGGGGCCAACGTCCTGACTTTC.

This chain connects TRBV5-6 to TRBJ2-1, with D unresolved. This CDR3 contains 13 residues. Trimming took off 0 bases at V and 8 bases at J, with 9 bases between the two ends. Germline V gene lookup returns CDR1 SGHDT and CDR2 YYEEEE. This CDR3 reads CASSLVSWDEQFF. CDR3 coding DNA: TGTGCCAGCAGCTTGGTTTCATGGGATGAGCAGTTCTTC. Full variable domain (remainder filled in from reference TRBV5-6 and TRBJ2-1): DAGVTQSPTHLIKTRGQQVTLRCSPKSGHDTVSWYQQALGQGPQFIFQYYEEEERQRGNFPDRFSGHQFPNYSSELNVNALLLGDSALYLCASSLVSWDEQFFGPGTRLTVL.

This clonotype came up many times. The chain links TRBV27 to TRBJ1-5; possible D gene TRBD1, 6 bases. V was cut by 3 bases and J by 5 bases, with 14 bases left in between. Germline CDR1 is MNHEY and CDR2 is SMNVEV (reference sequence). There are 15 residues in the CDR3. Here the CDR3 reads CASSLYSGVDQPQHF. CDR3 DNA: TGTGCCAGCAGTTTGTACTCAGGGGTGGATCAGCCCCAGCATTTT.

This clonotype was detected only once. The J gene is TRBJ1-4, the V gene TRBV4-3, with 7 bases lining up with TRBD1. Germline V lookup: CDR1 LGHNA, CDR2 YSLEER. This CDR3 has 15 amino acids. The trim removed 2 bases at V and 3 bases at J, leaving 3 bases unmatched. The CDR3 region is CASSQNRGPNEKLFF. CDR3 DNA sequence: TGCGCCAGCAGCCAAAACAGGGGCCCTAATGAAAAACTGTTTTTT.

This chain links TRBV20-1 with TRBJ2-3; D is ambiguous. The V gene lost 6 bases and the J gene lost 4 bases, with 8 bases spanning the gap. Germline values: CDR1 DFQATT, CDR2 SNEGSKA (reference sequence). The CDR3 is 11 amino acids. The CDR3 sequence is CSASMPDTQYF. CDR3 in DNA: TGCAGTGCATCTATGCCAGATACGCAGTATTTT.